This TCR beta chain was recorded in a study of shared clonotypes between healthy human individuals. About the research overall: The donor group consisted of two women and a few men, aged 18 to 49.

Genomic DNA (from each subset) was split evenly across several immunoSEQ plates. The table came from immunoSEQ multiplex PCR; TCRdb's copy has only in-frame clones and leaves some out. This sample has about 600,000 clones; more than 95% occur once, and the top ten carry roughly 0.055%. In the case of this clone: Its target is not known.

From germline, CDR1 is SGDLS and CDR2 YYNGEE. This CDR3 is built from 14 residues. Study findings and constraints: Sequencing depth was expected to influence donor clonotype sharing.

Splitting the CD4+ cells yielded a CD45RA+ naive subset and a CD45RA-negative memory subset. The gene calls are TRBV9 and TRBJ2-5; D may be TRBD1 (6 bases). The DNA end is more similar to TRBJ2-7, so the J call may be wrong. Sequencing was performed on naive CD4+ T cells sorted from blood. Sample subset: CD45RA+ positively selected. The sequence came from a woman under 40 in good health. The CDR3 loop reads CASSVRDTHYEQYF. Here the CDR3 DNA reads TGTGCCAGCAGCGTCCGGGACACCCACTACGAGCAGTACTTC.